This T cell receptor beta chain was captured in a study of patients and donors after allogeneic stem cell transplantation. TCRdb called the RT-PCR reads again in MiXCR, with one record for every CDR3 protein. The table has 900,000 to 1,000,000 distinct CDR3 sequences, roughly 18% seen once. This clonotype was counted a few times. The CDR3 loop spans 16 amino acids. The clonotype comes from a human donor who was either an allogeneic HSCT recipient or a stem cell or donor lymphocyte infusion donor (not recorded which). It is not recorded whose cells these are; they may come from a transplant donor. V is TRBV21-1 and J is TRBJ2-7; the D call of TRBD2 is as the table states it, not checked on the DNA. TRBV21-1 is described as a pseudogene. Source material: blood, either unsorted or a sorted T cell fraction (not recorded which). CDR3 sequence (DNA): TGTGCCAGCAGAAGAAAAGGGACTAGCGGGAGATACGAGCAGTACTTC. This encodes CASRRKGTSGRYEQYF.